Listed here are 2 T cell receptor beta chains from one sample, sequenced in a study of PD-L1 blockade in urothelial cancer. Generated by immunoSEQ multiplex PCR, the TCRdb table keeps only in-frame clones and is missing some. The sample consists of tens of thousands of clones, roughly 83% of them appearing once. Time point specified: peripheral blood 6 weeks after treatment start. This specimen was PBMCs, taken around atezolizumab (anti-PD-L1) treatment. Source of these receptors: an older man with urothelial cancer.

This chain joins TRBV25-1 and TRBJ2-2; maybe TRBD2 (6 bases). Germline assignment: CDR1 MGHDK and CDR2 SYGVNS. Deletions cut 1 base from V and 1 base from J, with 16 bases between. CDR3 length: 18 amino acids. The CDR3 reads CASSELGGGVVNTGELFF. The DNA for the CDR3 is TGTGCCAGCAGTGAATTGGGGGGTGGGGTAGTGAACACCGGGGAGCTGTTTTTT. Together with reference TRBV25-1 and TRBJ2-2, the CDR3 gives the full variable domain: EADIYQTPRYLVIGTGKKITLECSQTMGHDKMYWYQQDPGMELHLIHYSYGVNSTEKGDLSSESTVSRIRTEHFPLTLESARPSHTSQYLCASSELGGGVVNTGELFFGEGSRLTVL.

Here the CDR3 reads CASSYFKNTEAFF. DNA for the CDR3: TGTGCCAGCAGTTACTTCAAGAACACTGAAGCTTTCTTT. The chain recombines TRBV6-6 with TRBJ1-1; D remains unclear. This CDR3 spans 13 amino acids. In germline, CDR1 is MNHNY, CDR2 SVGAGI (reference sequence). V gave up 1 base and J gave up 1 base, with 4 bases separating them.